This T cell receptor (beta chain) was profiled in a study of T cells in Graves' hyperthyroidism and ophthalmopathy. V lost 4 bases to trimming and J lost 6 bases, with 15 bases between them. This CDR3 has 14 residues. In germline, CDR1 is MNHNS, CDR2 SASEGT. This clonotype occurred many times. What it binds is unknown. TCR beta CDR3 regions were amplified from RNA transcripts. When the TCR CDR3 underwent first-round RT-PCR, the HTBI primer set was used. TCRdb recomputed calls from the multiplex PCR reads with MiXCR, one row per CDR3 protein. This sample has approximately 150,000 distinct CDR3 sequences, with approximately 9% found just once. The hyperthyroidism was newly diagnosed and had lasted under 2 months; the patients were aged 18 to 65. Patients having uncontrolled infection, another autoimmune disease, pregnancy or lactation were not included. Study results and limitations: Most clonotypes expanded in thyroid above 0.001 were likewise present in blood.

V and J are TRBV6-1 and TRBJ1-1; a weak D match, TRBD1 (5 bases). The source of this sequence is a woman under 30 with Graves' hyperthyroidism that later progressed to Graves' ophthalmopathy. Sequenced input: blood. This CDR3 reads CASSGPGRRPEAFF. The CDR3 DNA sequence: TGTGCCAGCAGTGGGCCAGGGCGGAGGCCTGAAGCTTTCTTT.